This TCR beta chain was observed in a study of blood T cell repertoires in COVID-19. As for the study in general: Nucleic acid was either cDNA or gDNA, and it came from T cells, B-cell-depleted T cells, or PBMCs.

Original processing methods: Counts of nucleated cells, estimated from reference gene primer amplification, were obtained. The protocol was immunoSEQ multiplex PCR, while the TCRdb copy is restricted to in-frame clones and leaves out a portion. The DNA was the basis for D and trimming; V, J and clone size are from that table. Of about 330,000 clones detected, over 75% appear once; the ten largest clones hold over 4.5%. Germline CDR1 and CDR2: SNHLY and FYNNEI. The CDR3 extends over 14 amino acids. With 8 bases clipped from V and 5 bases from J, the junction kept 10 bases outside the gene matches. Participants, about 18 to 89 years old, spanned some 23 US areas. Participant-given clinical history determined each cohort assignment.

Source material: PBMCs or T cells enriched from blood (not recorded which). The chain recombines TRBV2 with TRBJ1-1; 8 nucleotides line up with TRBD1. The clonotype comes from a man between 25 and 39 years old who had recovered from COVID-19. CDR3 in amino acids: CASVPRGRWTEAFF. Here the CDR3 DNA reads TGTGCCAGCGTCCCCAGGGGGCGTTGGACTGAAGCTTTCTTT.